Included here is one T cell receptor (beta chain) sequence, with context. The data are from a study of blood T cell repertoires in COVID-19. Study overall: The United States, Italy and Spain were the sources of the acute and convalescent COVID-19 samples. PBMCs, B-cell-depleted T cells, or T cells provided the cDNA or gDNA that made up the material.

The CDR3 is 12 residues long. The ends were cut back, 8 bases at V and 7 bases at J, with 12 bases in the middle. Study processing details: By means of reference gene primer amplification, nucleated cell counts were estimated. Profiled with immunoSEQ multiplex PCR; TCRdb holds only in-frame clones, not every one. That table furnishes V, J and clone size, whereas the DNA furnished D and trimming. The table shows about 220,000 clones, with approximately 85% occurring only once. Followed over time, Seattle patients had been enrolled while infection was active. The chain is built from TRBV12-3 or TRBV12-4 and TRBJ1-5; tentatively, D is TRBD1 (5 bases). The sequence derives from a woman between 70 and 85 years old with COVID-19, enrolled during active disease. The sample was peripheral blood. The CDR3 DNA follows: TGTGCCAGCGGTTGGGGCGGACAGCCCCAGCATTTT. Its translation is CASGWGGQPQHF.